The present entry profiles one TCR beta chain with its context. The data were taken from a study of blood T cell repertoires in COVID-19. Cohort placement rested on clinical history that participants reported themselves. Recovered Cohort 3 donors showed two negative PCRs, clearance, or symptom resolution. The trim removed 5 bases at V and 4 bases at J, leaving 8 bases unmatched. Germline V lookup: CDR1 LGHNA, CDR2 YSLEER. The CDR3 has 15 amino acids. Authors' processing steps: The authors estimated nucleated cell counts from reference gene primer amplification. The data were produced by immunoSEQ multiplex PCR, yet TCRdb's version contains in-frame clones alone and is incomplete. V and J calls and clone size follow that table, whereas D and trimming were derived from the DNA. The data show 150,000 or so clones, with over 75% seen just once and more than 6.5% held by the top ten.

Sequencing was done on a sample of PBMCs or T cells enriched from blood (not recorded which). V usage is TRBV4-3 and J usage is TRBJ2-3, with 8 positions matching TRBD2. The receptor was isolated from a woman in her fifties or sixties who had recovered from COVID-19. DNA for the CDR3: TGCGCCAGCAGCAGAGAAGCGGGAGCCCCAGATACGCAGTATTTT. This gives the protein CASSREAGAPDTQYF.